A selection of T cell receptor beta chains follows, all from one sample in a study of OX40 agonist ivuxolimab in advanced cancers. The table came from immunoSEQ multiplex PCR; TCRdb's copy has only in-frame clones and leaves some out. Here the sample spans some 100,000 clones, 80% to 95% being singletons. The sequences come from CD4+ or CD8+ T cells sorted from blood, collected in a trial of the OX40 agonist ivuxolimab. Receptor source: an adult with an advanced solid tumor such as melanoma, head and neck, liver or kidney cancer. CDR3s include the opening cysteine and the closing phenylalanine or tryptophan. A D gene is named only where the DNA matches it firmly. Rows give clone size only sometimes, using once, few, many, or a class for an expanded clone.

CDR3 DNA: TGTGCCAGCGGAACTAGCGGGAGGTTTGCCACCGGGGAGCTGTTTTTT
CDR3 protein: CASGTSGRFATGELFF
V gene: TRBV6-4
clone size: -
D gene: TRBD2
J gene: TRBJ2-2

CDR3 DNA: TGTGCCAGCAGCGTAGGAGACAGGGCTGGAAACACCATATATTTT
CDR3 protein: CASSVGDRAGNTIYF
V gene: TRBV9
clone size: -
D gene: TRBD1
J gene: TRBJ1-3

CDR3 DNA: TGTGCCAGCAGCTTATCACAGGGGGGCTTTTATAAACTGTTTTTT
CDR3 protein: CASSLSQGGFYKLFF
V gene: TRBV7-2
clone size: -
D gene: TRBD1
J gene: TRBJ1-4

CDR3 DNA: TGTGCCAGCAGCCCAGGGGGGACAGGGGACTACGAGCAGTACTTC
CDR3 protein: CASSPGGTGDYEQYF
V gene: TRBV7-3
clone size: -
D gene: TRBD1
J gene: TRBJ2-7

CDR3 DNA: TGTGCCAGTAATCTCCTAGACCGAATTGGGACTGAAGCTTTCTTT
CDR3 protein: CASNLLDRIGTEAFF
V gene: TRBV19
clone size: -
D gene: -
J gene: TRBJ1-1

CDR3 DNA: TGTGCCAGCAGCTCCCGAAGGGGGCTCTCCTACGAGCAGTACTTC
CDR3 protein: CASSSRRGLSYEQYF
V gene: TRBV13
clone size: -
D gene: TRBD1
J gene: TRBJ2-7

CDR3 DNA: TGTGCCAGCACCCAATCGGGGACAGGGGACGAAAAACTGTTTTTT
CDR3 protein: CASTQSGTGDEKLFF
V gene: TRBV6-6
clone size: -
D gene: TRBD1
J gene: TRBJ1-4

CDR3 DNA: TGTGCCAGCAGCTTACGGGACTCCTACAATGAGCAGTTCTTC
CDR3 protein: CASSLRDSYNEQFF
V gene: TRBV7-6
clone size: -
D gene: -
J gene: TRBJ2-1

CDR3 DNA: TGCGCCAGCAGCTTGTCGGCAGGGGTGTACGAGCAGTACTTC
CDR3 protein: CASSLSAGVYEQYF
V gene: TRBV5-1
clone size: -
D gene: -
J gene: TRBJ2-7

CDR3 DNA: TGTGCCAGCAGCCTAACCGGGACAGGGACCTACGAGCAGTACTTC
CDR3 protein: CASSLTGTGTYEQYF
V gene: TRBV28
clone size: -
D gene: TRBD1
J gene: TRBJ2-7

CDR3 DNA: TGCGCCAGCAGCCCGGCGGAGGTCGGGGAGCTGTTTTTT
CDR3 protein: CASSPAEVGELFF
V gene: TRBV5-1
clone size: -
D gene: -
J gene: TRBJ2-2

CDR3 DNA: TGCGCCAGCAGCCAAGAAAACAGTCGAGCCGGGGAGCTGTTTTTT
CDR3 protein: CASSQENSRAGELFF
V gene: TRBV4-1
clone size: -
D gene: -
J gene: TRBJ2-2

CDR3 DNA: TGTGCCAGCTCACTGGACAGGTATAATGAGCAGTTCTTC
CDR3 protein: CASSLDRYNEQFF
V gene: TRBV18
clone size: -
D gene: TRBD1
J gene: TRBJ2-1

CDR3 DNA: TGTGCCAGCAGTTTGTTTCAGGGGGCGGGAGGCTACACCTTC
CDR3 protein: CASSLFQGAGGYTF
V gene: TRBV28
clone size: -
D gene: TRBD1
J gene: TRBJ1-2

CDR3 DNA: TGTGCCAGCAGTCTGACTAGCGGCACAGATACGCAGTATTTT
CDR3 protein: CASSLTSGTDTQYF
V gene: TRBV2
clone size: -
D gene: TRBD2
J gene: TRBJ2-3

CDR3 DNA: TGTGCCAGCAGTTTGGACCAGGATGGCTACACCTTC
CDR3 protein: CASSLDQDGYTF
V gene: TRBV11-2
clone size: few
D gene: -
J gene: TRBJ1-2

CDR3 DNA: TGTGCCAGCTCACTCAATTTGGGTTCAGGAGGCATTCAGTACTTC
CDR3 protein: CASSLNLGSGGIQYF
V gene: TRBV18
clone size: -
D gene: -
J gene: TRBJ2-4

CDR3 DNA: TGTGCCAGCAGCTTCACAGGGATGAACTACGAGCAGTACTTC
CDR3 protein: CASSFTGMNYEQYF
V gene: TRBV7-2
clone size: once
D gene: -
J gene: TRBJ2-7

CDR3 DNA: TGTGCCAGCAGCTTAAGGGGGACAGGAAGTCTATACGAGCAGTACTTC
CDR3 protein: CASSLRGTGSLYEQYF
V gene: TRBV7-6
clone size: -
D gene: TRBD1
J gene: TRBJ2-7

CDR3 DNA: TGTGCCAGCAGCTTAGGCGGAACCGACACCGGGGAGCTGTTTTTT
CDR3 protein: CASSLGGTDTGELFF
V gene: TRBV7-6
clone size: -
D gene: -
J gene: TRBJ2-2

CDR3 DNA: TGTGCCAGCAGTGTGACAGGGGGAAGCAATCAGCCCCAGCATTTT
CDR3 protein: CASSVTGGSNQPQHF
V gene: TRBV2
clone size: few
D gene: TRBD1
J gene: TRBJ1-5

CDR3 DNA: TGCGCCAGCAGCCCCGGACTAGCGGGAGGACGAGATACGCAGTATTTT
CDR3 protein: CASSPGLAGGRDTQYF
V gene: TRBV5-1
clone size: once
D gene: TRBD2
J gene: TRBJ2-3

CDR3 DNA: TGCGCCAGCAGCTTGATTGACAGGGACATAAATGAGCAGTTCTTC
CDR3 protein: CASSLIDRDINEQFF
V gene: TRBV5-1
clone size: -
D gene: TRBD1
J gene: TRBJ2-1

CDR3 DNA: TGCGCCAGCAGCTGGGGACCAGGGACGTCAACGTGGTCTGGAAACACCATATATTTT
CDR3 protein: CASSWGPGTSTWSGNTIYF
V gene: TRBV5-1
clone size: -
D gene: -
J gene: TRBJ1-3

CDR3 DNA: TGTGCCAGCTCTGGGACCTGGAGGTCCGAGCAGTACTTC
CDR3 protein: CASSGTWRSEQYF
V gene: TRBV27
clone size: -
D gene: -
J gene: TRBJ2-7

CDR3 DNA: TGTGCCAGCAGAAAACAGGTTGCTGGGGCCAACGTCCTGACTTTC
CDR3 protein: CASRKQVAGANVLTF
V gene: TRBV5-4
clone size: -
D gene: -
J gene: TRBJ2-6

CDR3 DNA: TGTGCCAGCAGCTGGACAGAAGAGACCCAGTACTTC
CDR3 protein: CASSWTEETQYF
V gene: TRBV7-2
clone size: -
D gene: -
J gene: TRBJ2-5

CDR3 DNA: TGTGCCTGGAGTGAGACGGGACGCCAATCAAGCGAGCAGTACTTC
CDR3 protein: CAWSETGRQSSEQYF
V gene: TRBV30
clone size: -
D gene: -
J gene: TRBJ2-7

CDR3 DNA: TGCGCCAGCAGCTTGGTGATTGGAGCCGACACTGAAGCTTTCTTT
CDR3 protein: CASSLVIGADTEAFF
V gene: TRBV5-1
clone size: -
D gene: -
J gene: TRBJ1-1